This passage covers 8 T cell receptor beta chains from one sample sequenced in a study of cytomegalovirus exposure and HLA in healthy donors. Both 60 Vbeta primers and 13 Jbeta primers went into the PCR. The data were produced by immunoSEQ multiplex PCR, yet TCRdb's version contains in-frame clones alone and is incomplete. The sample includes more than 90,000 clones, under 85% of them seen just once. The sequenced sample was PBMCs. The receptors were sampled from a man aged 25 to 45 in good health and CMV-seropositive.

V gene TRBV7-9 combines with J gene TRBJ2-3, with TRBD2 as a possible D gene (6 bases). V was pared by 5 bases and J by 6 bases, with 15 bases between. The germline CDR1 and CDR2 sequences are SEHNR and FQNEAQ (reference sequence). This CDR3 has 14 amino acids. CDR3 sequence (DNA): TGTGCCAGCAGCCCCGTGGGACTTTCGGATACGCAGTATTTT. Its protein product is CASSPVGLSDTQYF.

The chain carries TRBV5-4 and TRBJ2-7; tentative D call: TRBD1 (6 bases). The V end lost 5 bases, the J end lost 12 bases, and 24 bases lay between the germline ends. Per germline, CDR1 SGHNT and CDR2 YYREEE (reference sequence). The CDR3 is 14 residues long. This CDR3 reads CASSPDGTLLNRYF. The CDR3 nucleotides read TGTGCCAGCAGTCCCGACGGGACACTCCTGAATCGGTACTTC.

The chain carries TRBV6-8 and TRBJ1-5, with 10 bases matching TRBD1. Germline values: CDR1 MNHGY, CDR2 SAAAGT. The V gene end was trimmed by 6 bases and the J gene end by 2 bases; junction bases not matched to a gene: 4. This CDR3 contains 15 residues. CDR3 sequence (DNA): TGTGCCAGCAGCGACAGGGGGCGCGGCAATCAGCCCCAGCATTTT. Amino acid sequence: CASSDRGRGNQPQHF.

The gene calls are TRBV9 and TRBJ2-3; 12 positions match TRBD2. Germline values: CDR1 SGDLS, CDR2 YYNGEE. V dropped 0 bases and J dropped 5; count of bases not matched to a gene: 4. The CDR3 is 16 amino acids. For the CDR3, the DNA is TGTGCCAGCAGCGTAGTGGCTAGCGGGGGGGTAGATACGCAGTATTTT. This codes for CASSVVASGGVDTQYF. Full variable domain (rest looked up from reference TRBV9 and TRBJ2-3): DSGVTQTPKHLITATGQRVTLRCSPRSGDLSVYWYQQSLDQGLQFLIQYYNGEERAKGNILERFSAQQFPDLHSELNLSSLELGDSALYFCASSVVASGGVDTQYFGPGTRLTVL.

This clone was recorded only once. The chain employs TRBV10-1 and TRBJ2-3; TRBD2 is a possible D gene (6 bases). The V end lost 1 base, the J end lost 8 bases, and 16 bases lay between the germline ends. CDR1 WNHNN and CDR2 SYGVQD come from the germline V gene (reference sequence). The CDR3 sequence is 15 residues long. The DNA of the CDR3 is TGCGCCAGCAGTGAGTTCGCCGGCGGGGATGGTACGCAGTATTTT. This encodes CASSEFAGGDGTQYF.

This chain connects TRBV23-1 to TRBJ2-2, with D possibly TRBD1 on 6 matching bases. TRBV23-1 qualifies as an ORF whose function is uncertain. With 3 bases removed from V and 0 bases from J, the gap between germline ends came to 14 bases. The CDR3 totals 17 residues. The CDR3 DNA sequence: TGCGCCAGCAGTCATCCACACAGGGTTACGAACACCGGGGAGCTGTTTTTT. Amino acid sequence: CASSHPHRVTNTGELFF.

The chain employs TRBV7-6 and TRBJ1-6, with D uncertain. This CDR3 has 17 residues. Germline loops: CDR1 SGHVS, CDR2 FNYEAQ. Trimming shortened V by 1 base and J by 0 bases, and 10 bases separated the two germline ends. CDR3 DNA: TGTGCCAGCAGCTTAGGCCGGGAGAGCTCCTATAATTCACCCCTCCACTTT. Its translation is CASSLGRESSYNSPLHF.

In regard to this clone: Other DNA variants within this sample encode the same CDR3. This chain uses TRBV5-1 with TRBJ2-7, with D possibly TRBD2 on 5 matching bases. Germline loops: CDR1 SGHRS, CDR2 YFSETQ. There are 14 residues in the CDR3. Trimming stripped 3 bases from V and 0 bases from J, with 10 bases between. CDR3: CASSWTGISYEQYF. The CDR3 bases are TGCGCCAGCAGCTGGACGGGGATCTCCTACGAGCAGTACTTC.